The 20 T cell receptor beta chains below were found in one sample sequenced in a study of cytomegalovirus exposure and HLA in healthy donors. The PCR used 60 Vbeta and 13 Jbeta primers. Using immunoSEQ multiplex PCR, the repertoire was profiled, and TCRdb retains in-frame clones only, with some absent. The sample includes some 57,000 clones, about 73% of them seen just once. The sequencing sample was made of PBMCs. These receptors all come from a woman aged 55-69 years in good health and CMV-seropositive.

This chain links TRBV6-1 with TRBJ1-1; D unclear. V shed 4 bases and J shed 6 bases, with 6 bases lying between them. The CDR3 covers 11 residues. Germline values: CDR1 MNHNS, CDR2 SASEGT. CDR3 sequence reads: CASSAGAEAFF. CDR3 nucleotides: TGTGCCAGCAGTGCCGGAGCTGAAGCTTTCTTT.

This clone was seen just once. The V call is TRBV2, the J call TRBJ2-5; no clear D. The CDR3 totals 14 residues. The germline gives CDR1 SNHLY, CDR2 FYNNEI. Trimming stripped 8 bases from V and 5 bases from J, with 18 bases between. CDR3 nucleotides: TGTGCCAGCTCCTTAGCCGGGTATTCTGAGACCCAGTACTTC. Encoded protein: CASSLAGYSETQYF.

The chain uses TRBV19 and TRBJ2-4, with 8 positions matching TRBD1. Germline CDR1 is LNHDA and CDR2 is SQIVND (reference sequence). Trimming removed 6 bases from V and 14 bases from J; junction bases left unmatched: 15. The CDR3 runs to 14 residues. CDR3 sequence: CASSLTGEKGMKYF. CDR3 in DNA: TGTGCCAGTAGCCTGACAGGGGAGAAAGGGATGAAGTACTTC.

Here the CDR3 DNA reads TGTGCCAGCAGCGTATACAGCCACCGAGAGACCCAGTACTTC. Protein product: CASSVYSHRETQYF. V and J are TRBV9 and TRBJ2-5; D is uncertain. Germline-derived CDR1 and CDR2 are SGDLS and YYNGEE. This CDR3 has 14 amino acids. V lost 1 base to trimming and J lost 4 bases, with 11 bases between them. Together with reference TRBV9 and TRBJ2-5, the CDR3 gives the full variable domain: DSGVTQTPKHLITATGQRVTLRCSPRSGDLSVYWYQQSLDQGLQFLIQYYNGEERAKGNILERFSAQQFPDLHSELNLSSLELGDSALYFCASSVYSHRETQYFGPGTRLLVL.

The gene calls are TRBV7-2 and TRBJ1-3, with TRBD1 identical over 7 bases. Losses at the gene ends were 5 bases for V and 0 bases for J; bases not matched to a gene: 10. Germline-derived CDR1 and CDR2 are SGHTA and FQGNSA. The CDR3 is made up of 17 amino acids. The CDR3 DNA reads as TGTGCCAGCAGCCCCCAGGGACAGTCCTTCTCTGGAAACACCATATATTTT. As protein: CASSPQGQSFSGNTIYF.

Details on this clone: The sample holds other DNA sequences that translate to the same CDR3. The chain is built from TRBV5-1 and TRBJ2-3, with 12 bases fitting TRBD2. The CDR3 runs 15 residues. Germline CDR1 is SGHRS and CDR2 is YFSETQ. The junction had 3 bases not matched to a gene; V was cut back by 1 base and J by 6 bases. The DNA for the CDR3 is TGCGCCAGCAGCTTGACTAGCGGGGGGACCGATACGCAGTATTTT. Translated, it gives CASSLTSGGTDTQYF.

A word on this clone: The junction departs from the called germline gene at one end, perhaps through a read error. The gene calls are TRBV14 and TRBJ1-1, with TRBD1 as a possible D gene (6 bases). The V gene's germline CDR1 is SGHDN and CDR2 FVKESK. CDR3 length equals 14 residues. CDR3 DNA sequence: TGTGCCAGCAGAACGACAGGTTCTAACATTGAAGCTTTCTTT. Translating gives CASRTTGSNIEAFF.

The chain has TRBV5-1 and TRBJ1-6; TRBD1 aligns across 7 bases. The CDR3 consists of 15 residues. V lost 4 bases, J lost 7 bases, and 8 bases stayed unmatched. Germline-derived CDR1 and CDR2 are SGHRS and YFSETQ. The CDR3 DNA reads TGCGCCAGCAGCGTCTTGACAGGGTACAATTCACCCCTCCACTTT. Protein product: CASSVLTGYNSPLHF.

V is TRBV7-2 and J is TRBJ1-1, with a possible D match to TRBD1 (5 bases). Germline values: CDR1 SGHTA, CDR2 FQGNSA. With 1 base removed from V and 0 bases from J, the gap between germline ends came to 9 bases. This CDR3 is 15 amino acids long. The CDR3 loop reads CASSLDSRVNTEAFF. In DNA form, the CDR3 reads TGTGCCAGCAGCTTAGATTCCAGGGTGAACACTGAAGCTTTCTTT. Full variable domain (rest looked up from reference TRBV7-2 and TRBJ1-1): GAGVSQSPSNKVTEKGKDVELRCDPISGHTALYWYRQSLGQGLEFLIYFQGNSAPDKSGLPSDRFSAERTGGSVSTLTIQRTQQEDSAVYLCASSLDSRVNTEAFFGQGTRLTVV.

The CDR3 DNA follows: TGTGCCAGTAGTTCAGCTGGACAGGGTTTCACTGAAGCTTTCTTT. This gives the protein CASSSAGQGFTEAFF. The chain employs TRBV19 and TRBJ1-1, with 8 nucleotides matching TRBD1. CDR1 and CDR2 from the germline V gene are LNHDA and SQIVND (reference sequence). The CDR3 is 15 amino acids. J was trimmed by 4 bases and V by 5 bases; bases with no gene match: 9.

The table lists this clone with a count of one. V is TRBV14 and J is TRBJ1-2; D is ambiguous. The germline V and J ends were trimmed by 1 base and 7 bases, with 7 bases remaining between them. CDR3 length: 12 residues. The germline gives CDR1 SGHDN, CDR2 FVKESK. The CDR3 reads CASSQGAGGYTF. The DNA of the CDR3 is TGTGCCAGCAGCCAAGGGGCCGGTGGCTACACCTTC.

The chain employs TRBV7-9 and TRBJ2-6; 12 bases are shared with TRBD1. This CDR3 has 19 amino acids. Trimming took 4 bases from V and 2 from J; bases not matched to a gene: 9. Germline CDR1 is SEHNR and CDR2 is FQNEAQ (reference sequence). The CDR3 DNA reads as TGTGCCAGCAGCTCAGAAACCGGGACAGGGGGCACTGGGGCCAACGTCCTGACTTTC. Protein sequence: CASSSETGTGGTGANVLTF.

This clone was recorded only once. V is TRBV18 and J is TRBJ2-7; the match to TRBD2 covers 8 bases. V shed 3 bases and J 1 base; nucleotides not matched to a gene: 2. Germline-derived CDR1 and CDR2 are KGHSH and LQKENI. There are 14 residues in the CDR3. Here the CDR3 DNA reads TGTGCCAGCTCACCGGCTAGCGGGTCCTACGAGCAGTACTTC. Translated, it gives CASSPASGSYEQYF.

This chain joins TRBV7-6 and TRBJ2-1; 7 bases are a match to TRBD1. This CDR3 region has 14 residues. Germline CDR1 SGHVS, CDR2 FNYEAQ. Trimming removed 5 bases from V and 5 bases from J; junction bases left unmatched: 6. CDR3 in DNA: TGTGCCAGCAGCCGCCATCAGGGGGACAATGAGCAGTTCTTC. Translated: CASSRHQGDNEQFF.

The chain employs TRBV28 and TRBJ2-1, with 11 bases matching TRBD1. The CDR3 is made up of 20 amino acids. CDR1 is MDHEN and CDR2 is SYDVKM in the germline V gene. The V and J ends lost 2 bases and 2 bases, in that order; junction bases with no gene match: 14. The CDR3: CASSLSLSGQGGAAYNEQFF. CDR3 in DNA: TGTGCCAGCAGTTTAAGTTTATCGGGACAGGGGGGGGCGGCCTACAATGAGCAGTTCTTC.

This clone has only a few counts. The chain links TRBV30 to TRBJ1-4, with a weak D call TRBD1 (6 bases). The CDR3 runs 14 residues. V was shortened by 0 bases and J by 8 bases, with 13 bases between the two germline ends. Per the germline V gene, CDR1 is GTSNPN and CDR2 is SVGIG (reference sequence). The CDR3 region is CAWSVWDTREKLFF. CDR3 nucleotide sequence: TGTGCCTGGAGTGTTTGGGACACTCGGGAAAAACTGTTTTTT.

The sample holds a few counts of this clone. The chain links TRBV27 to TRBJ1-1; TRBD1 matches at 7 bases. V was clipped by 4 bases and J by 7 bases; unmatched bases: 6. The CDR3 covers 13 residues. The germline CDR1 and CDR2 sequences are MNHEY and SMNVEV (reference sequence). The CDR3 DNA is TGTGCCAGCAGTTCTAGACAGGGCGGTGAAGCTTTCTTT. It yields the protein CASSSRQGGEAFF.

The V and J genes are TRBV9 and TRBJ1-4; D not certain. CDR1 and CDR2 from the germline V gene are SGDLS and YYNGEE. Trimming stripped 3 bases from V and 0 bases from J, with 9 bases between. The CDR3 runs to 15 residues. CDR3 in amino acids: CASSAQVATNEKLFF. The CDR3 coding sequence is TGTGCCAGCAGCGCCCAGGTTGCAACTAATGAAAAACTGTTTTTT.

The chain has TRBV21-1 and TRBJ2-5; the table's D call, TRBD1, was not checked against the DNA. TRBV21-1 is recorded as a pseudogene. This CDR3 has 16 amino acids. The CDR3 is CASSKGGRTGGETQYF. The CDR3 region has the DNA TGTGCCAGCAGCAAAGGGGGAAGGACAGGGGGAGAGACCCAGTACTTC.

This sequence joins TRBV29-1 and TRBJ1-2; weak D call: TRBD1 (5 bases). The CDR3 sequence is 13 residues long. Germline CDR1 and CDR2: SQVTM and ANQGSEA. The V end was cut by 3 bases, the J end by 5 bases, with 13 bases between. The chain's CDR3 is CSVEMWGVYGYTF. The CDR3 nucleotides are TGCAGCGTTGAGATGTGGGGGGTTTATGGCTACACCTTC.